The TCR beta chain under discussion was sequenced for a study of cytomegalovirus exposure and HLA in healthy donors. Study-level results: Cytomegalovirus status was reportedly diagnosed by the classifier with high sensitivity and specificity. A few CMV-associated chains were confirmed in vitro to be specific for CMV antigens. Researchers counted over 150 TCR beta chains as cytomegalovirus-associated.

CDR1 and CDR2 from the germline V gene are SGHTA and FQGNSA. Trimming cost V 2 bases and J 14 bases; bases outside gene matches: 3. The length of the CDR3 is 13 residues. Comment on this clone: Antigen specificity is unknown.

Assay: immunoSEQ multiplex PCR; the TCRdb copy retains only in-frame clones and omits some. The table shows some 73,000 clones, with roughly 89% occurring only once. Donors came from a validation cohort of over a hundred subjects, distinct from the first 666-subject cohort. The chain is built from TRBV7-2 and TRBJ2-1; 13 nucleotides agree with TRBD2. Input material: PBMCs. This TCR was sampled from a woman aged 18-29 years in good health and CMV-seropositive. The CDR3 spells CASSLTSGRGEFF. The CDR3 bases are TGTGCCAGCAGCTTAACTAGCGGGAGGGGGGAGTTCTTC. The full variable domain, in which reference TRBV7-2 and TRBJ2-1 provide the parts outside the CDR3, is GAGVSQSPSNKVTEKGKDVELRCDPISGHTALYWYRQSLGQGLEFLIYFQGNSAPDKSGLPSDRFSAERTGGSVSTLTIQRTQQEDSAVYLCASSLTSGRGEFFGPGTRLTVL.